Following are 11 T cell receptor beta chains from one sample sequenced in a study of shared clonotypes between healthy human individuals. Sequencing was performed with immunoSEQ multiplex PCR; in TCRdb, only in-frame clones are kept and a portion is missing. In the table there are approximately 1,500,000 clones, over 95% of which are singletons. The sequenced sample consisted of naive CD4+ T cells sorted from blood. Subset here: CD45RA+ positively selected. The source is a man aged 25-40 years in good health.

This sequence joins TRBV7-3 and TRBJ2-5, with 9 bases aligning to TRBD2. V lost 3 bases and J lost 7; bases outside the gene matches: 6. CDR1 and CDR2 (germline): SGHTA, FQGTGA. The length of the CDR3 is 14 residues. Here the CDR3 DNA reads TGTGCCAGCAGCTTGATAGCGGGAGTTGTGACCCAGTACTTC. This encodes CASSLIAGVVTQYF.

This clone has a single count. The chain is built from TRBV2 and TRBJ2-7; D remains unclear. The CDR3 is 14 amino acids. Trimming removed 7 bases from V and 0 bases from J, with 13 bases in between. The germline V gene encodes CDR1 SNHLY and CDR2 FYNNEI. Here the CDR3 DNA reads TGTGCCAGCACTAAGGAAGGCAGCTCCTACGAGCAGTACTTC. Its translation: CASTKEGSSYEQYF.

This chain connects TRBV6-4 to TRBJ1-5; TRBD1 is a possible D gene (5 bases). Trimming took off 3 bases at V and 7 bases at J, with 10 bases between the two ends. The CDR3 has 13 amino acids. Germline V CDR1 and CDR2: MRHNA, SNTAGT. CDR3 residues: CASSEGVLQPQHF. Here the CDR3 DNA reads TGTGCCAGCAGTGAAGGGGTCTTGCAGCCCCAGCATTTT.

The gene calls are TRBV7-2 and TRBJ2-5; D possibly uses TRBD1 or TRBD2 (6 bases each). CDR1 is SGHTA, CDR2 FQGNSA, per germline. V was pared by 1 base and J by 2 bases, with 14 bases between. The CDR3 consists of 16 residues. Written as DNA, the CDR3 is TGTGCCAGCAGCTTAGAGCGGCTAGGGGGGCAAGAGACCCAGTACTTC. Its translation is CASSLERLGGQETQYF.

The V and J genes are TRBV28 and TRBJ1-1; D is possibly TRBD1 (6 bases). CDR1 is MDHEN, CDR2 SYDVKM, per germline. V was trimmed by 5 bases and J by 7 bases, leaving 14 bases between them. The CDR3 loop spans 13 amino acids. This CDR3 reads CASSQQQGNEAFF. The CDR3 bases are TGTGCCAGCAGTCAACAACAGGGTAATGAAGCTTTCTTT.

The chain carries TRBV6-5 and TRBJ1-2; D might be TRBD1 (5 bases). CDR1 and CDR2 from the germline V gene are MNHEY and SVGAGI. V lost 2 bases and J 4 bases, leaving 11 bases between the germline ends. The CDR3 has 14 residues. CDR3 coding DNA: TGTGCCAGCAGTTACGACCGGGACCTCTATGGCTACACCTTC. Translating gives CASSYDRDLYGYTF.

The chain joins TRBV6-1 to TRBJ2-5; D unclear. Trimming took off 4 bases at V and 0 bases at J, with 12 bases between the two ends. This CDR3 region has 15 residues. Per germline, CDR1 MNHNS and CDR2 SASEGT. The CDR3 bases are TGTGCCAGCAGTGGCACAAACTTATACCAAGAGACCCAGTACTTC. Protein product: CASSGTNLYQETQYF.

This clone was detected once. Within the sample, other DNA sequences also encode this same CDR3. The chain employs TRBV7-9 and TRBJ1-3; D is perhaps TRBD1 (5 bases). Trimming left V 5 bases short and J 0 bases short, with 8 bases between. Germline assignment: CDR1 SEHNR and CDR2 FQNEAQ (reference sequence). This CDR3 contains 14 residues. The CDR3 DNA reads as TGTGCCAGCAGCCCCGACAGCTCTGGAAACACCATATATTTT. It yields the protein CASSPDSSGNTIYF.

CDR3 region: CASSSYIELFF. CDR3 nucleotides: TGTGCCAGCAGCTCCTACATCGAGCTGTTTTTT. V usage is TRBV5-8 and J usage is TRBJ2-2, with D unresolved. The CDR3 has 11 residues. Trimming removed 3 bases at V and 11 bases at J, with 8 bases between. CDR1 and CDR2 from the germline V gene are SGHTS and YDEGEE.

J is TRBJ2-7 and V is TRBV4-1, with TRBD2 identical over 8 bases. Per germline, CDR1 MGHRA and CDR2 YSYEKL. This CDR3 region has 20 residues. The V gene end was trimmed by 3 bases and the J gene end by 3 bases; junction bases not matched to a gene: 22. Here the CDR3 reads CASSHPRRGVGAGVIYEQYF. In DNA, the CDR3 is TGCGCCAGCAGCCACCCCCGGAGGGGGGTAGGAGCGGGAGTAATCTACGAGCAGTACTTC.

The rearrangement uses TRBV7-9 and TRBJ2-7, with D perhaps given as TRBD1 or TRBD2 (6 bases each). This CDR3 is 15 amino acids long. Trimming stripped 4 bases from V and 6 bases from J, with 19 bases between. CDR1 SEHNR and CDR2 FQNEAQ come from the germline V gene (reference sequence). As DNA, the CDR3 is TGTGCCAGCAGCTATGCGGGGACACGTGGATCCGAGCAGTACTTC. Translated: CASSYAGTRGSEQYF.